This T cell receptor beta chain was retrieved from a study of blood T cell repertoires in COVID-19. As for the study in general: Sources were T cells, B-cell-depleted T cells, or PBMCs; the material itself was cDNA or gDNA.

Clones were read by immunoSEQ multiplex PCR, and TCRdb kept only the in-frame ones, dropping some. The sample contains some 430,000 clones, about 90% of which appear only once. The CDR3 spans 15 residues. Unmatched junction bases numbered 6, after V lost 2 bases and J lost 4 bases. Looked up from germline, CDR1 is PRHDT and CDR2 is FYEKMQ (reference sequence). Individuals drawn from 20 to 25 US areas were roughly 18 to 100 years old. Allocation to cohorts depended on clinical history reported by the participants. What the recovered Cohort 3 donors had was two negative PCRs, clearance, or symptom resolution.

This TCR derives from a man between 18 and 29 years old who had recovered from COVID-19. The J gene is TRBJ2-3, the V gene TRBV13; 7 bases match TRBD2. The sample comprised PBMCs or T cells enriched from blood (not recorded which). For the CDR3, the DNA is TGTGCCAGCAGCTTAAGGCGGGAGAATTCAGATACGCAGTATTTT. Protein: CASSLRRENSDTQYF.